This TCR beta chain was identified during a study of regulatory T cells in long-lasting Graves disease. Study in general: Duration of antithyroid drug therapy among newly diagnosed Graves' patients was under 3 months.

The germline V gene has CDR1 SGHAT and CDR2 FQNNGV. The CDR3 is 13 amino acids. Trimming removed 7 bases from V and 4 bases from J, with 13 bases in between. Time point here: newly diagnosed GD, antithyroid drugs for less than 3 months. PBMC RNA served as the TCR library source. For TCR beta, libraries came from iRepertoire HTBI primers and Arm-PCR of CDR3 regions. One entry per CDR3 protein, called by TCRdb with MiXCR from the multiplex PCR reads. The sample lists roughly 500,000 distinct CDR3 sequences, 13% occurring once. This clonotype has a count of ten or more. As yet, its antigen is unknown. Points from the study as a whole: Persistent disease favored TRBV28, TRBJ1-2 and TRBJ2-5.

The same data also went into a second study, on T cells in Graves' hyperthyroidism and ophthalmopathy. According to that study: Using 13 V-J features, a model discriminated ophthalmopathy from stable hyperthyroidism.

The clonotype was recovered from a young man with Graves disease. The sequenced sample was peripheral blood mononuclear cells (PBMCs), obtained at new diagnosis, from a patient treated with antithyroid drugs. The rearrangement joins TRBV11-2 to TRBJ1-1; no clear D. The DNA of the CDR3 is TGTGCCAGCACCTTTTTAAGACCCACTGAAGCTTTCTTT. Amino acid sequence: CASTFLRPTEAFF.